This TCR beta chain was obtained from a study of cytomegalovirus exposure and HLA in healthy donors. Turning to the study itself: The study's early data release held roughly 91 million unique TCRs from HLA-typed donors.

At the time of sampling, donors were nominally healthy, though unrecorded immune exposures were likely. Deletions cut 0 bases from V and 10 bases from J, with 26 bases between. CDR3 length: 17 amino acids. CDR1 SGHDT and CDR2 YYEEEE come from the germline V gene. The PCR made use of 60 Vbeta and 13 Jbeta primers. Assay: immunoSEQ multiplex PCR; the TCRdb copy retains only in-frame clones and omits some. Of 190,000 or so clones in the sample, 80% to 85% were seen once. Study observations and caveats: In a later analysis, specific HLA alleles were associated with 16,000 or so TCR beta sequences at a 0.05 false discovery rate.

Regarding this clone: Antigen: not known.

The chain joins TRBV5-6 to TRBJ2-7, with D possibly TRBD1 on 6 matching bases. This receptor was obtained from a man aged 50 to 60 in good health and CMV-seronegative. The sample was PBMCs. CDR3 bases: TGTGCCAGCAGCTTGGTCGGGTTGACACAGGGAGCCAGCCCCCAGTACTTC. Protein: CASSLVGLTQGASPQYF.